The following is a TCR beta chain sequence with its context. The CDR3 sequence is 15 residues long. Looked up from germline, CDR1 is SEHNR and CDR2 is FQNEAQ (reference sequence). After removal of 5 bases from V and 6 bases from J, the junction contained 12 bases not matched to a gene. Each CDR3 protein gets one entry after TCRdb re-called the RT-PCR reads with MiXCR. The sample lists about 680,000 distinct CDR3 sequences, approximately 15% occurring once. Sequenced: memory CD4+ T cells from blood. The receptor's source is a female donor in good health, serving as a healthy control. The genes are TRBV7-9 and TRBJ1-1, with 7 bases matching TRBD1. The CDR3 loop reads CASSPVMTGTAEAFF. In DNA form, the CDR3 reads TGTGCCAGCAGCCCTGTGATGACAGGGACGGCTGAAGCTTTCTTT.